The clone carrying this T cell receptor (beta chain) is labeled medium-sized. The data stem from a study of PD-1 blockade in classical Hodgkin lymphoma. Study background: With a 2-week interval, patients received intravenous nivolumab at 3 mg/kg.

Measured with immunoSEQ multiplex PCR; TCRdb has only the in-frame clones, and not every one. The data show 45,000 to 55,000 clones, around 67% seen once. Brentuximab vedotin exposure varied among the patients, all of whom had relapsed after autologous stem cell transplantation. This CDR3 spans 16 amino acids. The V gene end was trimmed by 3 bases and the J gene end by 4 bases; junction bases not matched to a gene: 10. Germline CDR1 LNHDA, CDR2 SQIVND (reference sequence). This receptor was obtained from a human donor with classical Hodgkin lymphoma. The chain recombines TRBV19 with TRBJ1-2; 8 nucleotides agree with TRBD1. The material was peripheral blood mononuclear cells (PBMCs), obtained before the second cycle of nivolumab. DNA for the CDR3: TGTGCCAGTAGTATTCCAGGGGGCGCGGCGTCCTATGGCTACACCTTC. The encoded protein is CASSIPGGAASYGYTF.